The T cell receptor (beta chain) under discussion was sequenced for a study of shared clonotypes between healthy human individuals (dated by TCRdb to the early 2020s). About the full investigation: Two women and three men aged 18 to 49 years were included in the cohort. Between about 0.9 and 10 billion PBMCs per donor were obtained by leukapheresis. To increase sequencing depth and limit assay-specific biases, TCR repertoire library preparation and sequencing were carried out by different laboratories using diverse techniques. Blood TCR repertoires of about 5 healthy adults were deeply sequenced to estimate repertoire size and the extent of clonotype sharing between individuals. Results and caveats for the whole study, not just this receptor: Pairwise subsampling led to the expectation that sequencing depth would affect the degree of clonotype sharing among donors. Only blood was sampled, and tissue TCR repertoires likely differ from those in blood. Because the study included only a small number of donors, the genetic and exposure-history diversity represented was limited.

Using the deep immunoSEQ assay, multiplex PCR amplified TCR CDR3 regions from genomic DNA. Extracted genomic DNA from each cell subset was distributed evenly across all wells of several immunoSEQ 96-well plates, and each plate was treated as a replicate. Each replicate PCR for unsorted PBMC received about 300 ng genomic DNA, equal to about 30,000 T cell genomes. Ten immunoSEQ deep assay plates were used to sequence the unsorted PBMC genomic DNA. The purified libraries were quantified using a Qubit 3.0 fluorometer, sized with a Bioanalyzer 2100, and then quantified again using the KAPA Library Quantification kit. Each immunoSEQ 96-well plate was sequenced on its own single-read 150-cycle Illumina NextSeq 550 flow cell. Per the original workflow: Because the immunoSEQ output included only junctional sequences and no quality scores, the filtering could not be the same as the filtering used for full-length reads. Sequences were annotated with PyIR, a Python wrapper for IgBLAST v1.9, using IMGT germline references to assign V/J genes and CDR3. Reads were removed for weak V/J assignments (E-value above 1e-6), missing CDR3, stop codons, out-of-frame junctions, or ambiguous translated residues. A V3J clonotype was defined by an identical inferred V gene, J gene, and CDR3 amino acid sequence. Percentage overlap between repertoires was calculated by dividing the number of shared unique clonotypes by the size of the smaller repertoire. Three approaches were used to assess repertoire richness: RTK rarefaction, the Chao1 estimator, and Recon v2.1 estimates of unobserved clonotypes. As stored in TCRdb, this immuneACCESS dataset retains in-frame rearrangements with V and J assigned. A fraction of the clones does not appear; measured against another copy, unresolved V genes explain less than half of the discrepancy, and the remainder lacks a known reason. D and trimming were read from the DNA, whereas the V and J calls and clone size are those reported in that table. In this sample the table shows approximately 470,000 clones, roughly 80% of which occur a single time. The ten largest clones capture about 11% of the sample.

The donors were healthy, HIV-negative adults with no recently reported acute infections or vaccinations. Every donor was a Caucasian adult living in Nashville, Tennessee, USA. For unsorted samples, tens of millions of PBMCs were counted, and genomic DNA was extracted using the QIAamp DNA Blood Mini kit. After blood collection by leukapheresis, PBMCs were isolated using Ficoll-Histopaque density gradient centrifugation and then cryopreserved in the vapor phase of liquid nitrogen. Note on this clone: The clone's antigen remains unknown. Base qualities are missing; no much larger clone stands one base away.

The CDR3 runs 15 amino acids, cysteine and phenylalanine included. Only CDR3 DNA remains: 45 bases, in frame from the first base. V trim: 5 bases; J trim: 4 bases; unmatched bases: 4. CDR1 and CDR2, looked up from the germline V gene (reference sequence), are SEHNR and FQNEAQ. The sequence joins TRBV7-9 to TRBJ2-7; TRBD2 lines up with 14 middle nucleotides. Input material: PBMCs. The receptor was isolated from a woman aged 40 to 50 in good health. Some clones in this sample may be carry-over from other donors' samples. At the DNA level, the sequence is TGTGCCAGCAGCGACTGGACTAGCGGGAGGTACGAGCAGTACTTC. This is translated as CASSDWTSGRYEQYF.